This T cell receptor beta chain was sequenced in a study of blood T cell repertoires in COVID-19. Study details: Sites in the United States, Italy and Spain provided acute and convalescent COVID-19 samples. T cells, B-cell-depleted T cells, or PBMCs provided the cDNA or gDNA that served as material.

Clones were read by immunoSEQ multiplex PCR, and TCRdb kept only the in-frame ones, dropping some. The repertoire includes a few hundred thousand clones, roughly 84% of them detected once, and approximately 3.1% sits in the top ten. The CDR3 length is 15 residues. V lost 2 bases to trimming and J lost 5 bases; unmatched junction nucleotides: 6. Germline V gene data show CDR1 as MNHNS and CDR2 as SASEGT. Input material: peripheral blood. This clonotype was sampled from a woman aged 18-30 years with acute or convalescent COVID-19. This sequence joins TRBV6-1 and TRBJ2-5; 9 bases map to TRBD1. The CDR3 protein is CASSEWGQGDETQYF. The CDR3 DNA reads as TGTGCCAGCAGTGAATGGGGACAGGGTGATGAGACCCAGTACTTC.